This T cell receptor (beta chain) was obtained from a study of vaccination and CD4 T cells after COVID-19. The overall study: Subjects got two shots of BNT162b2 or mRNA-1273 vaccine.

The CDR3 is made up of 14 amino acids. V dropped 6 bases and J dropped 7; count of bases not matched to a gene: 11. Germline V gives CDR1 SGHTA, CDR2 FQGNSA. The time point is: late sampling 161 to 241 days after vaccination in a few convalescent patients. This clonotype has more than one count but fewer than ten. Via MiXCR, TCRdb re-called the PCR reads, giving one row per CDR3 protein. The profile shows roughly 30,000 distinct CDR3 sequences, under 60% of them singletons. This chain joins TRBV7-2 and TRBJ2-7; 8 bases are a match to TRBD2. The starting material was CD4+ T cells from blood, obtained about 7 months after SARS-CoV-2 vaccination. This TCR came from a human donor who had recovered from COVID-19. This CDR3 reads CASRPGGSTGEQYF. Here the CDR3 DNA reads TGTGCCAGCAGACCGGGGGGGTCCACGGGTGAGCAGTACTTC.